This TCR beta chain was profiled in a study of blood T cell repertoires in COVID-19. Study background: Acute and convalescent COVID-19 samples came from the United States, Italy and Spain. PBMCs, B-cell-depleted T cells, or T cells provided the cDNA or gDNA that made up the material.

Original analysis: Reference gene primer amplification gave estimated nucleated cell counts. Libraries were prepared by immunoSEQ multiplex PCR; TCRdb keeps only in-frame clonotypes and omits some of them. V, J and clone size are those of that table, while D and trimming were read from the DNA. The repertoire holds 200,000 to 250,000 clones, with about 80% as singletons. CDR1 SGDLS and CDR2 YYNGEE come from the germline V gene. There are 14 residues in the CDR3. With V trimmed by 0 bases and J by 6 bases, 5 bases remained unmatched. The rearrangement uses TRBV9 and TRBJ1-1, with TRBD1 matching 7 bases. This receptor was obtained from an older woman with acute or convalescent COVID-19. The sequencing sample was made of peripheral blood. CDR3: CASSVDVGGPEAFF. In DNA, the CDR3 is TGTGCCAGCAGCGTAGACGTAGGGGGCCCTGAAGCTTTCTTT.